The rows below give T cell receptor beta chains drawn from one sample of a study of memory CD4+ T cells and cytomegalovirus serostatus. Using immunoSEQ multiplex PCR, the repertoire was profiled, and TCRdb retains in-frame clones only, with some absent. The data contain around 62,000 clones, approximately 80% of them seen just once; the ten biggest clones take up under 6%. The sequencing sample was made of memory CD4+ T cells from blood. The origin of the receptors is an adult in good health and CMV-seropositive. CDR3s include the opening cysteine and the closing phenylalanine or tryptophan. D genes are given only for firm matches. Some rows mark clone size as missing; the rest say once, few, many or name a class of expanded clone.

d_call j_call clone_size v_call cdr3_aa cdr3_nt
. TRBJ2-5 few TRBV5-8 CASSSRTVLQETQYF TGTGCCAGCAGCTCCAGGACAGTACTTCAAGAGACCCAGTACTTC
TRBD1 TRBJ1-1 . TRBV4-1 CASSHDRGTEAFF TGCGCCAGCAGCCACGACAGGGGCACTGAAGCTTTCTTT
TRBD2 TRBJ2-5 . TRBV5-8 CASRLKPGLAKETQYF TGTGCCAGCAGACTAAAACCGGGACTAGCTAAAGAGACCCAGTACTTC
TRBD1 TRBJ1-1 . TRBV7-8 CASSLSGTGWGAFF TGTGCCAGCAGCCTAAGTGGGACAGGGTGGGGAGCTTTCTTT
. TRBJ1-1 few TRBV7-9 CASSSYTGTANTEAFF TGTGCCAGCAGCTCCTATACAGGGACGGCGAACACTGAAGCTTTCTTT
. TRBJ2-7 . TRBV7-9 CASSRQTYEQYF TGTGCCAGCAGCCGTCAAACCTACGAGCAGTACTTC
. TRBJ1-5 once TRBV28 CASTDGRGIQPQHF TGTGCCAGCACGGACGGTAGGGGGATTCAGCCCCAGCATTTT
. TRBJ1-3 . TRBV28 CASEGPGNTIYF TGTGCCAGTGAGGGCCCAGGAAACACCATATATTTT
TRBD1 TRBJ1-2 . TRBV2 CASSVQGSTF TGTGCCAGCAGTGTACAGGGGTCAACCTTC
TRBD1 TRBJ2-6 once TRBV11-2 CASSQYRGPGANVLTF TGTGCCAGCAGCCAATACAGGGGGCCAGGGGCCAACGTCCTGACTTTC
. TRBJ2-2 . TRBV30 CAWSVTGTRNTGELFF TGTGCCTGGAGCGTTACCGGGACAAGGAACACCGGGGAGCTGTTTTTT
. TRBJ1-5 . TRBV6-1 CASSEGVGQNQPQHF TGTGCCAGCAGTGAAGGGGTAGGGCAGAATCAGCCCCAGCATTTT
TRBD1 TRBJ2-3 . TRBV11-3 CASSSRQGETDTQYF TGTGCCAGCAGCTCCCGACAGGGGGAGACAGATACGCAGTATTTT
. TRBJ1-1 . TRBV11-2 CASSLIRTEAFF TGTGCCAGCAGCTTGATACGTACTGAAGCTTTCTTT
TRBD2 TRBJ2-5 . TRBV7-3 CASSLGLGETQYF TGTGCCAGCAGCTTAGGACTAGGGGAGACCCAGTACTTC
TRBD1 TRBJ2-7 . TRBV5-4 CASSFGDRAYEQYF TGTGCCAGCAGCTTTGGGGACAGGGCTTACGAGCAGTACTTC
. TRBJ1-6 . TRBV2 CASSESEGRAPLHF TGTGCCAGCAGTGAGTCGGAGGGGCGGGCACCCCTCCACTTT
TRBD2 TRBJ2-1 . TRBV5-1 CASSLEPAGVTDNEQFF TGCGCCAGCAGCTTGGAACCAGCGGGGGTAACCGACAATGAGCAGTTCTTC
TRBD1 TRBJ1-2 . TRBV2 CASRDTGGNYGYTF TGTGCCAGCAGAGATACAGGGGGGAACTATGGCTACACCTTC
. TRBJ1-2 . TRBV7-2 CASSSGVGRGDGGYTF TGTGCCAGCAGCTCTGGGGTGGGCAGGGGTGATGGTGGCTACACCTTC
TRBD2 TRBJ2-1 . TRBV14 CASSQDRGLAGGRQEQFF TGTGCCAGCAGCCAAGATAGAGGACTAGCGGGAGGGAGACAAGAGCAGTTCTTC
. TRBJ2-3 . TRBV30 CAWSVGARTDTQYF TGTGCCTGGAGTGTCGGGGCCCGCACAGATACGCAGTATTTT
. TRBJ1-2 . TRBV6-6 CASSYGDLGGYTF TGTGCCAGCAGTTACGGGGACCTGGGTGGCTACACCTTC
. TRBJ1-1 . TRBV2 CASTLKLTSEAFF TGTGCCAGCACCCTAAAACTGACAAGTGAAGCTTTCTTT
. TRBJ1-5 . TRBV19 CASSNQAGSNQPQHF TGTGCCAGTAGTAACCAGGCGGGAAGCAATCAGCCCCAGCATTTT
. TRBJ1-1 few TRBV6-8 CATFFIEAFF TGTGCCACCTTTTTTATTGAAGCTTTCTTT
. TRBJ2-2 few TRBV2 CASRALERAGELFF TGTGCCAGCAGGGCCTTGGAGCGCGCCGGGGAGCTGTTTTTT
TRBD2 TRBJ2-3 many TRBV9 CASSAGLASSTDTQYF TGTGCCAGCAGCGCCGGACTAGCGTCTAGCACAGATACGCAGTATTTT
. TRBJ1-6 . TRBV28 CASAKNSYNSPLHF TGTGCCAGTGCGAAAAACTCCTATAATTCACCCCTCCACTTT